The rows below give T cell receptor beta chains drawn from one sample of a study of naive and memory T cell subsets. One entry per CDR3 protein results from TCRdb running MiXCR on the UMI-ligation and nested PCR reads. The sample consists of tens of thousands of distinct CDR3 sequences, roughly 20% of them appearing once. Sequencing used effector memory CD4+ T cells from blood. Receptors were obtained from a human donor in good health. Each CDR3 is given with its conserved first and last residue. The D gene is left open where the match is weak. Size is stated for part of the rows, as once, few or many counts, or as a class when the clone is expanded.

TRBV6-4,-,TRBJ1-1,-,TGTGCCAGCAGTGAAAGGGAGGGGTTAGCTGAAGCTTTCTTT,CASSEREGLAEAFF
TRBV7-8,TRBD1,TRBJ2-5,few,TGTGCCAGCAGCTACGGGACAGGGGGCGCGGGGGAGACCCAGTACTTC,CASSYGTGGAGETQYF
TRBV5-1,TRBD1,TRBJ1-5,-,TGCGCCAGCAGCCCGGGACAGCTCAACTCGCCCCAGCATTTT,CASSPGQLNSPQHF
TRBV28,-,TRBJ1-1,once,TGTGCCAGCAGCCGTGTCACTGGGTACACTGAAGCTTTCTTT,CASSRVTGYTEAFF
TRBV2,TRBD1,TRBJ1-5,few,TGTGCCAGCAGTGGACAGGGGACTAGCAATCAGCCCCAGCATTTT,CASSGQGTSNQPQHF
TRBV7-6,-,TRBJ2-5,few,TGTGCCAGCAGCTTGAACGCTATCCAAGAGACCCAGTACTTC,CASSLNAIQETQYF
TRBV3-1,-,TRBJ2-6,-,TGTGCCAGCAGCCAAGCGGGGACCGGGGCCAACGTCCTGACTTTC,CASSQAGTGANVLTF
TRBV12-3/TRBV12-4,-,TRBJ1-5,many,TGTGCCAGCAGTTTACTTAGGGAGCAGCCCCAGCATTTT,CASSLLREQPQHF
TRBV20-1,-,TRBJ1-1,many,TGCAGTGCTAGGCCTGTGAACACTGAAGCTTTCTTT,CSARPVNTEAFF
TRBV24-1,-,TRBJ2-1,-,TGTGCCACCAGTGCCCCAAAAACAGGGTCGTACTACAATGAGCAGTTCTTC,CATSAPKTGSYYNEQFF
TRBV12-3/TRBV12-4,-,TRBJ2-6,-,TGTGCCAGCAGTTTGTCCTCTGGGGCCAACGTCCTGACTTTC,CASSLSSGANVLTF
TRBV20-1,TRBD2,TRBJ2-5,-,TGCAGTGCTAGTTTGGGAGGGCAAGAGACCCAGTACTTC,CSASLGGQETQYF
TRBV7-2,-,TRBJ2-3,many,TGTGCCAGCAGCTTAGCGCCGACGACGGGAGATACGCAGTATTTT,CASSLAPTTGDTQYF
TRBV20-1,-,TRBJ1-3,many,TGCAGTGCAGTCCCAAATAGGGGAAGGAACACCATATATTTT,CSAVPNRGRNTIYF
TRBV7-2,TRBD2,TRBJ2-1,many,TGTGCCAGCAGGCAGACTAGCGGGAGGACCAATGAGCAGTTCTTC,CASRQTSGRTNEQFF